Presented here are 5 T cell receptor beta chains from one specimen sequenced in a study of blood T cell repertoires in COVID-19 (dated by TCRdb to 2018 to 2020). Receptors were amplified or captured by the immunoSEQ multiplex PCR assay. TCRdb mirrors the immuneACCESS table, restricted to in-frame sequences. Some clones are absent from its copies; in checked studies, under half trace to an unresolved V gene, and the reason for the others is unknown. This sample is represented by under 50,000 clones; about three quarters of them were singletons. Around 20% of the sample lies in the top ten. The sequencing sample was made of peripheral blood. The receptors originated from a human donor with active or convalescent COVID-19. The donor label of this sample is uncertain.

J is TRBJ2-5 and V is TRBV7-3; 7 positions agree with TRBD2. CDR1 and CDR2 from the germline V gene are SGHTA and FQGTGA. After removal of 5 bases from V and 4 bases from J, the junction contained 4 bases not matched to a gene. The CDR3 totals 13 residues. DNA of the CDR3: TGTGCCAGCAGCCAGGGAGGGGTAGAGACCCAGTACTTC. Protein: CASSQGGVETQYF.

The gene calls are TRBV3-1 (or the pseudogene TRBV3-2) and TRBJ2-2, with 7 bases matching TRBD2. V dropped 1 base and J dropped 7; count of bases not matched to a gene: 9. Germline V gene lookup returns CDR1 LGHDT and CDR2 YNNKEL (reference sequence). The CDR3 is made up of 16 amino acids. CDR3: CASSQGSWIAGGELFF. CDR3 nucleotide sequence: TGTGCCAGCAGCCAAGGGTCGTGGATAGCGGGCGGGGAGCTGTTTTTT.

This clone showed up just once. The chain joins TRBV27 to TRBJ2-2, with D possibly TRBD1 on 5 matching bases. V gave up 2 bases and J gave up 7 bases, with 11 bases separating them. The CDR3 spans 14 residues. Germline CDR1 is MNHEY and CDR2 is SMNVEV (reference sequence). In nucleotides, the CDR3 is TGTGCCAGCAGTTTAGCAGGGATTATCGGGGAGCTGTTTTTT. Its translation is CASSLAGIIGELFF.

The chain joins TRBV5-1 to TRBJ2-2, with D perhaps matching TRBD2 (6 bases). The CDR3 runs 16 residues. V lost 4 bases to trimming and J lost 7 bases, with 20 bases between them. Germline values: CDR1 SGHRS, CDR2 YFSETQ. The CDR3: CASSPGTPGRGGELFF. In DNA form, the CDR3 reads TGCGCCAGCAGCCCGGGCACCCCAGGGCGGGGCGGGGAGCTGTTTTTT. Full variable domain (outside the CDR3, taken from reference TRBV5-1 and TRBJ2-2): KAGVTQTPRYLIKTRGQQVTLSCSPISGHRSVSWYQQTPGQGLQFLFEYFSETQRNKGNFPGRFSGRQFSNSRSEMNVSTLELGDSALYLCASSPGTPGRGGELFFGEGSRLTVL.

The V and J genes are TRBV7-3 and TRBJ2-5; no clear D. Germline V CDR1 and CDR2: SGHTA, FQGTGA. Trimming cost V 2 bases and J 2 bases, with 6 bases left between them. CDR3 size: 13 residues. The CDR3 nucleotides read TGTGCCAGCAGCTTATCGACACAAGAGACCCAGTACTTC. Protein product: CASSLSTQETQYF.